This T cell receptor beta chain was identified in a study of T cells in Graves' hyperthyroidism and ophthalmopathy. The CDR3 covers 14 residues. Unmatched junction bases numbered 5, after V lost 4 bases and J lost 12 bases. Germline CDR1 reads PRHDT; CDR2 reads FYEKMQ (reference sequence). This clonotype was seen more than once but under ten times. Amplification of TCR beta CDR3 regions was performed using RNA transcripts as template. During a first-round RT-PCR of the TCR CDR3, the HTBI primer set was used. TCRdb itself ran the multiplex PCR reads through MiXCR, one entry per CDR3 protein. The profile shows nearly 600,000 distinct CDR3 sequences, over 12% of them singletons.

The sequencing sample was made of blood. The chain couples TRBV13 to TRBJ2-1, with TRBD2 matching 14 bases. The TCR was taken from a woman aged 18-35 years with Graves' ophthalmopathy. The CDR3 here is CASSSGTSGRRQFF. CDR3 bases: TGTGCCAGCAGCTCCGGGACTAGCGGGAGAAGGCAGTTCTTC.